Sequencing of this TCR beta chain was carried out in a study of shared clonotypes between healthy human individuals. As for the study in general: CD8 memory received one plate per donor, CD8 naive two, CD4 memory three and CD4 naive three. General observations from the study: For naive CD4 cells, roughly 5% of clonotypes were shared across a handful of donors. Deeper or shallower sequencing was expected to change how clonotypes are shared among donors.

In the study's own analysis: Junction-only immunoSEQ sequences carried no quality scores, so filtering differed. Sequencing used immunoSEQ multiplex PCR; TCRdb keeps in-frame clones, though not all of them. V, J and clone size were drawn from that table, and D and trimming were deduced from the DNA. In the table there are about 750,000 clones, about 92% of which are singletons. As to this clone: Its specificity is not known.

Per germline, CDR1 MNHNY and CDR2 SVGAGI (reference sequence). There are 15 residues in the CDR3. Losses at the gene ends were 2 bases for V and 3 bases for J; bases not matched to a gene: 3. Only CD45RO-negative cells positively selected for CCR7 counted as naive CD8 cells, so terminally differentiated effector memory CD45RA+ cells were excluded. The genes are TRBV6-6 and TRBJ2-5, with 10 positions matching TRBD2. Sequenced: naive CD8+ T cells sorted from blood. The receptor's source is a young man in good health. Here the CDR3 reads CASSYGLADKETQYF. The CDR3 DNA sequence: TGTGCCAGCAGTTACGGACTAGCGGATAAAGAGACCCAGTACTTC.